The clone carrying this T cell receptor (beta chain) was counted many times. What it recognizes is unknown. This specimen comes from a study of early T cells in non-severe SARS-CoV-2 infection. Study context: From unsorted whole blood, bulk RNA was sequenced, and the chains remained unpaired. Study outcomes and limitations: VDJdb matching favored anti-spike CD8 responses, missing private and CD4 specificities.

Individual cDNA molecules were tagged with unique molecular identifiers. Via MiXCR, TCRdb re-called the 5' RACE reads, giving one row per CDR3 protein. The table has around 60,000 distinct CDR3 sequences, about 10% seen once. The V and J ends lost 1 base and 8 bases respectively, with 15 bases between them. The CDR3 runs 14 residues. Germline CDR1 SQVTM, CDR2 ANQGSEA. This receptor was obtained from an adult who was a healthcare worker with PCR-confirmed SARS-CoV-2 infection or an uninfected control (not recorded which). What was sequenced was whole blood. V usage is TRBV29-1 and J usage is TRBJ2-1; D ambiguous. CDR3 in DNA: TGCAGCGTTGAAGGGGGTGATGGCCTCCATGAGCAGTTCTTC. This gives the protein CSVEGGDGLHEQFF.